These 27 T cell receptor beta chains share one sample of origin, sequenced in a study of blood T cell repertoires in COVID-19. Method: immunoSEQ multiplex PCR; TCRdb's copy keeps in-frame clones and lacks some. The table records fewer than 200,000 clones, 82% of them present only once. Sequencing input: PBMCs or T cells enriched from blood (not recorded which). Every receptor here comes from a woman in her sixties or seventies with acute COVID-19.

The V gene is TRBV30, the J gene TRBJ1-4, with TRBD1 identical over 8 bases. CDR1 and CDR2 from the germline V gene are GTSNPN and SVGIG (reference sequence). This CDR3 region has 15 residues. The trim removed 4 bases at V and 2 bases at J, leaving 6 bases unmatched. The chain's CDR3 is CAWTGTGYTNEKLFF. CDR3 sequence (DNA): TGTGCCTGGACCGGGACAGGCTATACTAATGAAAAACTGTTTTTT. Supplemented by reference TRBV30 and TRBJ1-4, the full variable domain reads SQTIHQWPATLVQPVGSPLSLECTVEGTSNPNLYWYRQAAGRGLQLLFYSVGIGQISSEVPQNLSASRPQDRQFILSSKKLLLSDSGFYLCAWTGTGYTNEKLFFGSGTQLSVL.

This clone has only a few counts. V is TRBV19 and J is TRBJ1-1; D possibly corresponds to TRBD1 (6 bases). Deletions cut 3 bases from V and 2 bases from J, with 16 bases between. CDR1 is LNHDA and CDR2 is SQIVND in the germline V gene (reference sequence). This CDR3 is 16 amino acids long. This CDR3 reads CASSIPREGGNTEAFF. CDR3 nucleotides: TGTGCCAGTAGTATTCCCAGGGAGGGGGGTAACACTGAAGCTTTCTTT.

In nucleotides, the CDR3 is TGTGCCAGCAGTCTTGGGGACTTCTCCTACGAGCAGTACTTC. The encoded protein is CASSLGDFSYEQYF. The gene calls are TRBV6-2 or TRBV6-3 and TRBJ2-7, with a weak D call TRBD2 (6 bases). Per the germline V gene, CDR1 is MNHEY and CDR2 is SVGEGT. This CDR3 region has 14 residues. The V and J ends lost 5 bases and 0 bases respectively, with 11 bases between them.

This chain connects TRBV3-1 (or the pseudogene TRBV3-2) to TRBJ1-1; TRBD1 matches 7 bases. The CDR3 has 12 amino acids. Germline CDR1 reads LGHDT; CDR2 reads YNNKEL (reference sequence). The ends lost 6 bases at V and 7 bases at J; junction bases unmatched: 5. Here the CDR3 DNA reads TGTGCCAGCAGTCAGACAGGGCGTGAAGCTTTCTTT. It translates to CASSQTGREAFF.

CDR3 protein: CASSPRGTSGNSLYEQYF. In DNA, the CDR3 is TGTGCCAGCAGTCCGCGCGGGACTAGCGGGAATTCCCTCTACGAGCAGTACTTC. The chain combines TRBV6-2 or TRBV6-3 with TRBJ2-7, with 13 bases that match TRBD2. The CDR3 totals 18 residues. Germline V CDR1 and CDR2: MNHEY, SVGEGT. Trimming took 5 bases from V and 3 from J; bases not matched to a gene: 13.

Only a few counts were recorded for this clone. The chain carries TRBV7-2 and TRBJ1-2, with TRBD1 identical over 7 bases. V gave up 2 bases and J gave up 0 bases; unmatched junction bases: 3. The CDR3 sequence is 15 residues long. The germline CDR1 and CDR2 sequences are SGHTA and FQGNSA. The CDR3 bases are TGTGCCAGCAGCTTAAACAGGGGAGCTAACTATGGCTACACCTTC. This sequence encodes CASSLNRGANYGYTF.

V and J are TRBV28 and TRBJ2-1, with 10 bases matching TRBD2. This CDR3 contains 15 residues. The germline V gene has CDR1 MDHEN and CDR2 SYDVKM. V trimming: 11 bases; J trimming: 1 base; junction bases outside the gene matches: 8. DNA for the CDR3: TGTGCCTCCCGACGGACTAGCGGTTCCTACAATGAGCAGTTCTTC. Translated: CASRRTSGSYNEQFF.

The chain combines TRBV19 with TRBJ2-5, with D tentatively TRBD1 (6 bases). The CDR3 contains 13 residues. The V end was cut by 4 bases, the J end by 1 base, with 7 bases between. Germline loops: CDR1 LNHDA, CDR2 SQIVND (reference sequence). The CDR3 is CASSRQVQETQYF. CDR3 sequence (DNA): TGTGCCAGTAGTAGACAGGTCCAAGAGACCCAGTACTTC.

The chain uses TRBV7-2 and TRBJ1-3, with a weak D call TRBD1 (6 bases). There are 16 residues in the CDR3. V lost 1 base and J 0 bases, leaving 10 bases between the germline ends. Germline values: CDR1 SGHTA, CDR2 FQGNSA. The CDR3 is CASSLDRARSGNTIYF. The CDR3 nucleotides read TGTGCCAGCAGCTTAGACAGGGCCCGCTCTGGAAACACCATATATTTT. The full variable domain, in which reference TRBV7-2 and TRBJ1-3 provide the parts outside the CDR3, is GAGVSQSPSNKVTEKGKDVELRCDPISGHTALYWYRQSLGQGLEFLIYFQGNSAPDKSGLPSDRFSAERTGGSVSTLTIQRTQQEDSAVYLCASSLDRARSGNTIYFGEGSWLTVV.

V usage is TRBV4-3 and J usage is TRBJ2-7, with TRBD1 identical over 7 bases. Germline V gene data show CDR1 as LGHNA and CDR2 as YSLEER. V lost 3 bases and J lost 2; bases outside the gene matches: 10. The length of the CDR3 is 16 residues. DNA of the CDR3: TGCGCCAGCAGCCACCTACCGACAGGGAAACCCTACGAGCAGTACTTC. Protein product: CASSHLPTGKPYEQYF.

This clone was seen a few times. This sequence joins TRBV7-6 and TRBJ1-5, with a possible D match to TRBD1 (6 bases). Germline V gives CDR1 SGHVS, CDR2 FNYEAQ. The CDR3 is 12 residues long. Trimming removed 7 bases from V and 7 bases from J, with 11 bases in between. Here the CDR3 DNA reads TGTGCCAGCACCACAGGGTTGCAGCCCCAGCATTTT. It yields the protein CASTTGLQPQHF.

This chain uses TRBV4-3 with TRBJ1-6; TRBD1 is a possible D gene (5 bases). The CDR3 has 13 residues. V dropped 1 base and J dropped 9 bases, with 7 bases sitting between them. CDR1 is LGHNA and CDR2 is YSLEER in the germline V gene. The CDR3 protein is CASSQGTSSPLHF. DNA for the CDR3: TGCGCCAGCAGCCAAGGGACAAGTTCACCCCTCCACTTT.

This sequence joins TRBV6-4 and TRBJ1-1; 7 positions match TRBD1. The ends lost 0 bases at V and 0 bases at J; junction bases unmatched: 7. Germline V lookup: CDR1 MRHNA, CDR2 SNTAGT. The CDR3 has 17 residues. The CDR3 nucleotides are TGTGCCAGCAGTGACTCGCGGGACAGCAAAGTGAACACTGAAGCTTTCTTT. Protein product: CASSDSRDSKVNTEAFF.

The rearrangement joins TRBV9 to TRBJ1-4; D ambiguous. The V end lost 0 bases, the J end lost 4 bases, and 7 bases lay between the germline ends. This CDR3 contains 14 residues. Germline lookup yields CDR1 SGDLS and CDR2 YYNGEE. CDR3 amino acids: CASSVDSFNEKLFF. The CDR3 DNA sequence: TGTGCCAGCAGCGTAGACTCATTTAATGAAAAACTGTTTTTT.

This chain uses TRBV11-2 with TRBJ2-7; tentatively, D is TRBD2 (5 bases). V lost 3 bases, J lost 3 bases, and 9 bases lay in between. CDR1 SGHAT and CDR2 FQNNGV come from the germline V gene. CDR3 length: 13 residues. The CDR3 reads CASSFYGDYEQYF. Here the CDR3 DNA reads TGTGCCAGCAGCTTCTACGGGGACTACGAGCAGTACTTC. Variable domain in full (rest from reference TRBV11-2 and TRBJ2-7): EAGVAQSPRYKIIEKRQSVAFWCNPISGHATLYWYQQILGQGPKLLIQFQNNGVVDDSQLPKDRFSAERLKGVDSTLKIQPAKLEDSAVYLCASSFYGDYEQYFGPGTRLTVT.

The chain uses TRBV4-2 and TRBJ1-2; D remains unclear. CDR1 and CDR2 from the germline V gene are LGHNA and YNFKEQ. The CDR3 loop spans 11 amino acids. Between the trimmed V and J ends, which lost 3 bases and 6 bases, there was a span of 5 bases. This CDR3 reads CASSHNHGYTF. In DNA, the CDR3 is TGTGCCAGCAGCCACAATCATGGCTACACCTTC.

V gene TRBV10-3 combines with J gene TRBJ1-4, with 7 bases matching TRBD1. With V trimmed by 5 bases and J by 6 bases, 15 bases remained unmatched. The CDR3 consists of 17 residues. Germline loops: CDR1 ENHRY, CDR2 SYGVKD. CDR3 nucleotide sequence: TGTGCCATCAGTAAGCGGACAGGCGGAGGGCAAGATGAAAAACTGTTTTTT. As protein: CAISKRTGGGQDEKLFF.

The V call is TRBV12-3 or TRBV12-4, the J call TRBJ2-7; D is unresolved. The CDR3 is 13 amino acids. V was clipped by 5 bases and J by 0 bases, with 8 bases between them. The CDR3 reads CASSLITSYEQYF. As DNA, the CDR3 is TGTGCCAGCAGTCTAATCACCTCCTACGAGCAGTACTTC.

This clone has just one count. The chain has TRBV4-3 and TRBJ2-3; D is undetermined. The length of the CDR3 is 13 residues. The ends were cut back, 0 bases at V and 5 bases at J, with 6 bases in the middle. Germline loops: CDR1 LGHNA, CDR2 YSLEER. Written as DNA, the CDR3 is TGCGCCAGCAGCCAAGATGGGCTAGATACGCAGTATTTT. This translates into CASSQDGLDTQYF.

The chain carries TRBV4-1 and TRBJ1-1, with D unclear. Germline V CDR1 and CDR2: MGHRA, YSYEKL. The CDR3 is 17 amino acids. The ends were cut back, 0 bases at V and 3 bases at J, with 17 bases in the middle. The DNA for the CDR3 is TGCGCCAGCAGCCAAGAGCGGGGTACAGCTGGGGACACTGAAGCTTTCTTT. Translated, it gives CASSQERGTAGDTEAFF.

This chain links TRBV7-9 with TRBJ2-1; 7 bases are shared with TRBD1. The CDR3 is 18 amino acids. V was clipped by 11 bases and J by 0 bases; unmatched bases: 19. Germline CDR1 and CDR2: SEHNR and FQNEAQ (reference sequence). The CDR3 loop reads CAGAGTATIRSSYNEQFF. DNA of the CDR3: TGTGCCGGAGCCGGGACAGCCACGATAAGAAGCTCCTACAATGAGCAGTTCTTC.

This chain uses TRBV6-4 with TRBJ1-6; D remains unclear. V was clipped by 2 bases and J by 4 bases, with 15 bases between them. The germline V gene has CDR1 MRHNA and CDR2 SNTAGT. The CDR3 has 17 residues. CDR3 DNA sequence: TGTGCCAGCAGTGACCCCGGGAGCCGGCTGTATAATTCACCCCTCCACTTT. This encodes CASSDPGSRLYNSPLHF.

The chain couples TRBV5-1 to TRBJ2-1; 10 bases line up with TRBD2. CDR1 and CDR2 (germline): SGHRS, YFSETQ. The ends lost 3 bases at V and 4 bases at J; junction bases unmatched: 4. The CDR3 has 15 residues. The CDR3: CASSSTSGTYNEQFF. CDR3 coding DNA: TGCGCCAGCAGCTCCACTAGCGGGACGTACAATGAGCAGTTCTTC.

The chain links TRBV7-2 to TRBJ1-1; tentative D call: TRBD1 (5 bases). The V gene lost 3 bases and the J gene lost 5 bases, with 13 bases spanning the gap. This CDR3 contains 14 residues. CDR1 is SGHTA, CDR2 FQGNSA, per germline. The CDR3 nucleotides are TGTGCCAGCAGCTTGGGGTCCGGGGGGACTGAAGCTTTCTTT. It is translated as CASSLGSGGTEAFF.

This chain links TRBV7-2 with TRBJ1-4, with 7 bases that match TRBD1. With V trimmed by 4 bases and J by 8 bases, 10 bases remained unmatched. The CDR3 extends over 15 amino acids. CDR1 is SGHTA and CDR2 is FQGNSA in the germline V gene. The CDR3 spells CASSSGGGLGEKLFF. For the CDR3, the DNA is TGTGCCAGCAGCTCCGGAGGGGGCTTAGGGGAAAAACTGTTTTTT.

The rearrangement links TRBV4-3 to TRBJ1-2; D uncertain. CDR1 is LGHNA and CDR2 is YSLEER in the germline V gene. The CDR3 covers 13 residues. V was pared by 0 bases and J by 8 bases, with 10 bases between. CDR3 loop: CASSQERNVGYTF. CDR3 nucleotide sequence: TGCGCCAGCAGCCAAGAGCGAAACGTGGGCTACACCTTC.

This rearrangement joins TRBV2 to TRBJ1-3; no firm D call. V was cut by 1 base and J by 1 base, with 8 bases left in between. CDR1 and CDR2 (germline): SNHLY, FYNNEI. The CDR3 covers 15 residues. The CDR3 DNA follows: TGTGCCAGCAGTGAAGGTGGAGCGTCTGGAAACACCATATATTTT. Protein product: CASSEGGASGNTIYF.